The T cell receptor beta chain described here comes from a study of blood T cell repertoires in COVID-19. The overall study: PBMCs, B-cell-depleted T cells, or T cells provided the cDNA or gDNA that made up the material.

Patients of the Seattle cohort, enrolled during active infection, were followed longitudinally. Only in-frame clones appear in the TCRdb table, and some are missing; sequencing was by immunoSEQ multiplex PCR. The table lists some 70,000 clones, around four fifths of them singletons, with about 15% in the top ten. Trimming left V 8 bases short and J 2 bases short, with 12 bases between. The V gene's germline CDR1 is MGHDK and CDR2 SYGVNS. The CDR3 is 13 amino acids. The chain carries TRBV25-1 and TRBJ2-5; D is perhaps TRBD2 (5 bases). The sample was peripheral blood. The receptor comes from a man in his sixties with COVID-19, enrolled during active disease. CDR3 nucleotides: TGTGCCAGCGGTGGAGGCAGTCAAGAGACCCAGTACTTC. Residues: CASGGGSQETQYF.